This TCR beta chain came from a study of T-cell memory formation after mild COVID-19. Study-wide points: A second wave expanding day 15 to 37 was CD4+-biased; contracting clones were balanced.

CDR3 length: 14 residues. The germline gives CDR1 SGHRS, CDR2 YFSETQ. The J segment lost 5 bases and the V segment lost 4 bases, leaving 8 bases of the junction unmatched. Libraries for TCRalpha and TCRbeta carried sample barcodes and unique molecular identifiers via 5'RACE. TCRdb ran MiXCR on the 5' RACE reads and lists one entry per CDR3 protein. Among hundreds of thousands of distinct CDR3 sequences, 15% to 25% were seen once, and the ten largest hold roughly 8.4%. This clonotype was seen a few times. The antigen remains undetermined. The V and J genes are TRBV5-1 and TRBJ1-1, with 7 bases fitting TRBD1. Sequenced sample: PBMCs or a T cell subset sorted from them (not recorded which). This clonotype originated in an adult woman who had mild COVID-19 (a few samples of this study predate the infection). Cell type and time point are not known. CDR3 sequence: CASSARTGGTEAFF. The CDR3 region has the DNA TGCGCCAGCAGCGCCAGGACAGGTGGGACTGAAGCTTTCTTT.